The 24 T cell receptor beta chains presented below share a single source sample, sequenced in a study of blood T cell repertoires in COVID-19. Sequenced by immunoSEQ multiplex PCR; TCRdb stores in-frame clones only, minus some. The table includes around 180,000 clones, around 87% detected once. Sample: peripheral blood. Source of these receptors: a man between 35 and 55 years old with active or convalescent COVID-19.

The gene calls are TRBV10-2 and TRBJ1-5, with a possible D match to TRBD1 (6 bases). From germline, CDR1 is WSHSY and CDR2 SAAADI. The CDR3 runs 16 residues. V was trimmed by 5 bases and J by 1 base, leaving 15 bases between them. CDR3: CASSKDRDTSNQPQHF. The CDR3 region has the DNA TGCGCCAGCAGTAAAGACCGGGACACGAGCAATCAGCCCCAGCATTTT.

The chain is built from TRBV7-9 and TRBJ2-3, with D perhaps matching TRBD2 (5 bases). Germline assignment: CDR1 SEHNR and CDR2 FQNEAQ (reference sequence). V lost 5 bases, J lost 5 bases, and 14 bases lay in between. CDR3 length equals 14 residues. The CDR3 reads CASSRGQSRDTQYF. CDR3 nucleotides: TGTGCCAGCAGCCGCGGGCAGAGTCGAGATACGCAGTATTTT.

The chain has TRBV12-3 or TRBV12-4 and TRBJ1-1, with D hard to call. V lost 3 bases and J lost 11, with 10 bases in between. This CDR3 is built from 11 residues. In nucleotides, the CDR3 is TGTGCCAGCAGTTTGAGGGAAGTGGCTTTCTTT. Protein: CASSLREVAFF.

The rearrangement uses TRBV13 and TRBJ1-5; tentative D call: TRBD1 (5 bases). Germline lookup yields CDR1 PRHDT and CDR2 FYEKMQ (reference sequence). The V end lost 5 bases, the J end lost 3 bases, and 11 bases lay between the germline ends. The CDR3 runs to 14 residues. The CDR3 is CASSAGQNNQPQHF. The CDR3 nucleotides are TGTGCCAGCAGCGCCGGACAAAACAATCAGCCCCAGCATTTT.

V is TRBV2 and J is TRBJ1-5; tentatively, D is TRBD1 (6 bases). Germline CDR1 SNHLY, CDR2 FYNNEI. The CDR3 contains 14 residues. V lost 4 bases and J lost 7, with 14 bases in between. CDR3: CASSAETGIQPQHF. The CDR3, as DNA: TGTGCCAGCAGTGCCGAGACAGGTATCCAGCCCCAGCATTTT.

The rearrangement uses TRBV20-1 and TRBJ2-7, with D unclear. CDR3 length equals 11 residues. V was shortened by 6 bases and J by 2 bases, with 8 bases between the two germline ends. Germline loops: CDR1 DFQATT, CDR2 SNEGSKA (reference sequence). CDR3: CSAKNTYEQYF. As DNA, the CDR3 is TGCAGTGCCAAGAACACCTACGAGCAGTACTTC.

This chain connects TRBV14 to TRBJ2-5, with TRBD1 identical over 8 bases. J was trimmed by 0 bases and V by 0 bases; bases with no gene match: 9. CDR1 is SGHDN, CDR2 FVKESK, per germline. This CDR3 has 18 amino acids. CDR3 nucleotides: TGTGCCAGCAGCCAAGATAGGTCGGGACAGGCCCACCAAGAGACCCAGTACTTC. This codes for CASSQDRSGQAHQETQYF. Looking up the rest from reference TRBV14 and TRBJ2-5 gives the full variable domain: EAGVTQFPSHSVIEKGQTVTLRCDPISGHDNLYWYRRVMGKEIKFLLHFVKESKQDESGMPNNRFLAERTGGTYSTLKVQPAELEDSGVYFCASSQDRSGQAHQETQYFGPGTRLLVL.

J is TRBJ2-7 and V is TRBV28; 8 nucleotides line up with TRBD1. V lost 8 bases and J lost 0; bases outside the gene matches: 6. Germline V gene data show CDR1 as MDHEN and CDR2 as SYDVKM. The CDR3 contains 14 residues. CDR3 in DNA: TGTGCCAGCCGGGACAGGAGAAGCTCCTACGAGCAGTACTTC. It codes for CASRDRRSSYEQYF.

The chain couples TRBV16 to TRBJ1-1; D not resolved. The CDR3 length is 11 residues. The V end was cut by 2 bases, the J end by 5 bases, with 3 bases between. Per germline, CDR1 KGHSY and CDR2 FQNENV. CDR3 residues: CASSQRTEAFF. In DNA, the CDR3 is TGTGCCAGCAGCCAACGGACTGAAGCTTTCTTT.

The genes are TRBV15 and TRBJ1-2, with D tentatively TRBD1 (6 bases). The germline CDR1 and CDR2 sequences are LNHNV and YYDKDF (reference sequence). The V gene lost 3 bases and the J gene lost 4 bases, with 18 bases spanning the gap. The CDR3 spans 16 residues. The CDR3: CATSRITGWRAYGYTF. CDR3 nucleotide sequence: TGTGCCACCAGCAGGATTACAGGGTGGCGGGCCTATGGCTACACCTTC.

The CDR3 DNA reads TGTGCCAGCAGAGATCCGGGACAACCGAACGCTTTCTTT. Its protein product is CASRDPGQPNAFF. The genes are TRBV7-2 and TRBJ1-1; maybe TRBD1 (6 bases). Germline CDR1 is SGHTA and CDR2 is FQGNSA. Trimming removed 6 bases at V and 11 bases at J, with 19 bases between. This CDR3 has 13 residues.

The gene calls are TRBV6-2 or TRBV6-3 and TRBJ1-6, with D hard to call. CDR1 and CDR2 (germline): MNHEY, SVGEGT. The CDR3 sequence is 15 residues long. The V end was cut by 0 bases, the J end by 9 bases, with 12 bases between. CDR3 amino acids: CASSYSLGGGSPLHF. CDR3 nucleotide sequence: TGTGCCAGCAGTTACTCTCTAGGTGGCGGTTCACCCCTCCACTTT.

The rearrangement uses TRBV7-2 and TRBJ1-1; TRBD1 matches 8 bases. The CDR3 length is 15 residues. V was pared by 0 bases and J by 6 bases, with 6 bases of the junction left unmatched. CDR1 is SGHTA and CDR2 is FQGNSA in the germline V gene. Here the CDR3 reads CASSLAQGALSEAFF. The DNA of the CDR3 is TGTGCCAGCAGCTTAGCGCAGGGGGCCTTGTCTGAAGCTTTCTTT.

The gene calls are TRBV29-1 and TRBJ2-7; D perhaps matches TRBD2 (6 bases). Germline V gene data show CDR1 as SQVTM and CDR2 as ANQGSEA. There are 10 residues in the CDR3. The V end lost 7 bases, the J end lost 5 bases, and 9 bases lay between the germline ends. The CDR3 sequence: CSAGEDEQYF. The CDR3 nucleotides read TGCAGCGCGGGGGAGGACGAGCAGTACTTC.

This chain links TRBV28 with TRBJ1-2; 9 positions agree with TRBD1. The CDR3 is 17 residues long. CDR1 MDHEN and CDR2 SYDVKM come from the germline V gene. V shed 4 bases and J 0 bases; nucleotides not matched to a gene: 9. This CDR3 is CASSSSGTGFTNYGYTF. The CDR3 nucleotides read TGTGCCAGCAGTTCCTCCGGGACAGGGTTTACTAACTATGGCTACACCTTC.

This sequence joins TRBV5-6 and TRBJ1-3; tentatively, D is TRBD1 (6 bases). The V gene's germline CDR1 is SGHDT and CDR2 YYEEEE. This CDR3 contains 16 residues. Trimming left V 6 bases short and J 0 bases short, with 16 bases between. CDR3 nucleotide sequence: TGTGCCAGCACCCCACGGGGGGGCGGCTCTGGAAACACCATATATTTT. It specifies CASTPRGGGSGNTIYF.

CDR3 coding DNA: TGTGCCAGCGGATGGGACAGATACACAGATACGCAGTATTTT. Amino acids: CASGWDRYTDTQYF. The chain combines TRBV2 with TRBJ2-3; 7 bases line up with TRBD1. CDR3 size: 14 residues. The J segment lost 2 bases and the V segment lost 8 bases, leaving 7 bases of the junction unmatched. Germline CDR1 reads SNHLY; CDR2 reads FYNNEI.

The V gene is TRBV6-5, the J gene TRBJ1-4, with D possibly being TRBD1 (5 bases). Trimming removed 7 bases from V and 8 bases from J, with 8 bases in between. The CDR3 has 11 amino acids. The germline V gene encodes CDR1 MNHEY and CDR2 SVGAGI. The CDR3 sequence is CASTTAEKLFF. CDR3 bases: TGTGCCAGCACGACAGCCGAAAAACTGTTTTTT.

The chain combines TRBV7-9 with TRBJ1-1; D is unresolved. The V end lost 4 bases, the J end lost 0 bases, and 12 bases lay between the germline ends. In germline, CDR1 is SEHNR, CDR2 FQNEAQ (reference sequence). This CDR3 spans 15 amino acids. The CDR3 nucleotides read TGTGCCAGCAGCTCATTTCTGAGCGTGAACACTGAAGCTTTCTTT. This encodes CASSSFLSVNTEAFF. Drawing the rest from reference TRBV7-9 and TRBJ1-1, the complete variable domain is DTGVSQNPRHKITKRGQNVTFRCDPISEHNRLYWYRQTLGQGPEFLTYFQNEAQLEKSRLLSDRFSAERPKGSFSTLEIQRTEQGDSAMYLCASSSFLSVNTEAFFGQGTRLTVV.

The chain uses TRBV7-2 and TRBJ1-3; the D gene is possibly TRBD1 (6 bases). The length of the CDR3 is 16 residues. Germline CDR1 SGHTA, CDR2 FQGNSA. Trimming removed 3 bases at V and 0 bases at J, with 12 bases between. CDR3 in DNA: TGTGCCAGCAGCTTCCTGAGGGGGAGCTCTGGAAACACCATATATTTT. Protein: CASSFLRGSSGNTIYF.

V and J are TRBV9 and TRBJ1-5; maybe TRBD1 (5 bases). V lost 0 bases and J 1 base, leaving 8 bases between the germline ends. Germline CDR1 reads SGDLS; CDR2 reads YYNGEE. This CDR3 has 15 amino acids. The CDR3 region has the DNA TGTGCCAGCAGCGTAGCGGGGGGAAGCAATCAGCCCCAGCATTTT. Translated, it gives CASSVAGGSNQPQHF.

The rearrangement uses TRBV11-2 and TRBJ1-2; 8 positions match TRBD1. V shed 3 bases, J shed 4 bases, and the junction held 1 base outside the gene matches. This CDR3 has 13 residues. Germline CDR1 SGHAT, CDR2 FQNNGV. In DNA form, the CDR3 reads TGTGCCAGCAGCTTGGGACAGGCCTATGGCTACACCTTC. Residues: CASSLGQAYGYTF.

The chain joins TRBV28 to TRBJ1-6; D is perhaps TRBD1 (5 bases). The CDR3 consists of 15 residues. With 5 bases removed from V and 4 bases from J, the gap between germline ends came to 12 bases. Germline V CDR1 and CDR2: MDHEN, SYDVKM. The CDR3 spells CASSHRQTYNSPLHF. In DNA form, the CDR3 reads TGTGCCAGCAGTCACAGACAGACTTATAATTCACCCCTCCACTTT.

The chain links TRBV10-3 to TRBJ1-3; 9 bases line up with TRBD1. The CDR3 runs to 16 residues. Germline V gene sequence: CDR1 ENHRY, CDR2 SYGVKD. V shed 4 bases, J shed 4 bases, and the junction held 8 bases outside the gene matches. This CDR3 reads CAISAGQGMYGNTIYF. For the CDR3, the DNA is TGTGCCATCAGTGCCGGACAGGGGATGTACGGAAACACCATATATTTT.